This T cell receptor beta chain was recovered during a study of blood T cell repertoires in COVID-19. About the study: Sources were T cells, B-cell-depleted T cells, or PBMCs; the material itself was cDNA or gDNA.

Assay: immunoSEQ multiplex PCR; the TCRdb copy retains only in-frame clones and omits some. The data show under 200,000 clones, 86% seen once. The CDR3 is made up of 14 amino acids. CDR1 and CDR2 (germline): MNHEY, SVGEGT. Between the trimmed V and J ends, which lost 1 base and 5 bases, there was a span of 9 bases. This chain uses TRBV6-2 or TRBV6-3 with TRBJ2-1; perhaps TRBD2 as D (6 bases). The source material was peripheral blood. The sequence came from a man between 50 and 59 years old with active or convalescent COVID-19. In nucleotides, the CDR3 is TGTGCCAGCAGTTACTTGAGGACTAACAATGAGCAGTTCTTC. Protein: CASSYLRTNNEQFF.